Listed below are T cell receptor beta chains from one sample, sequenced in a study of metastatic and nonmetastatic thyroid tumors. TCRdb re-analyzed the PCR reads using MiXCR. Of about 93,000 clones in the sample, over 9.5% were seen once. Material for sequencing was blood. The receptors were gathered from a female donor with papillary thyroid cancer or a benign thyroid nodule (not recorded which). Some clones in this sample may be carry-over from other donors' samples. Both conserved end residues are part of each CDR3. The D gene is left open where the match is weak. A clone size is listed for some rows: how often the clone was seen (once, few, many), or a class if it is expanded.

d_gene	j_gene	abundance	v_gene	CDR3aa	CDR3nt
TRBD1	TRBJ2-2	.	TRBV7-3	CASSPGQGITGELFF	TGTGCCAGCAGCCCGGGACAGGGAATCACCGGGGAGCTGTTTTTT
TRBD2	TRBJ2-1	many	TRBV9	CASSAGSGTADEQFF	TGTGCCAGCAGCGCCGGTAGCGGGACTGCGGATGAGCAGTTCTTC
.	TRBJ2-2	few	TRBV6-1	CASSPGRIEAGELFF	TGTGCCAGCAGTCCTGGCAGAATCGAGGCCGGGGAGCTGTTTTTT
TRBD1	TRBJ2-7	.	TRBV7-9	CASSFQGAAVVEQYF	TGTGCCAGCAGCTTCCAGGGGGCAGCCGTTGTCGAGCAGTACTTC
.	TRBJ1-1	many	TRBV6-1	CASSTAGAVSTEAFF	TGTGCCAGCAGTACCGCAGGGGCAGTGAGCACTGAAGCTTTCTTT
.	TRBJ2-7	many	TRBV5-6	CASNPGHSYEQYF	TGTGCCAGCAACCCGGGACACTCCTACGAGCAGTACTTC
.	TRBJ2-2	many	TRBV7-6	CASSLGAGAVRGELFF	TGTGCCAGCAGCTTAGGGGCAGGGGCAGTACGTGGGGAGCTGTTTTTT
TRBD1	TRBJ1-2	few	TRBV28	CASSSPTGSRNGYTF	TGTGCCAGCAGTTCCCCGACAGGGAGCAGGAATGGCTACACCTTC
.	TRBJ2-6	.	TRBV6-5	CASSYSPSSAANLLTF	TGTGCCAGCAGTTACTCTCCCAGCTCTGCGGCCAACCTCCTGACTTTC
.	TRBJ2-3	many	TRBV4-3	CASSQNDGGSFTDTQYF	TGCGCCAGCAGCCAAAATGACGGGGGCTCGTTCACAGATACGCAGTATTTT
TRBD1	TRBJ2-7	many	TRBV12-3/TRBV12-4	CASREQGSGAYEQYF	TGTGCCAGCAGGGAACAGGGGTCTGGGGCCTACGAGCAGTACTTC
.	TRBJ2-2	many	TRBV4-3	CASSHGTPNTGELFF	TGCGCCAGCAGCCACGGGACTCCGAACACCGGGGAGCTGTTTTTT
TRBD2	TRBJ2-5	many	TRBV6-1	CASTPGLAEETQYF	TGTGCCAGCACCCCCGGACTAGCGGAAGAGACCCAGTACTTC
.	TRBJ2-1	many	TRBV20-1	CSASLGARDNEQFF	TGCAGTGCTAGTTTAGGGGCAAGGGACAATGAGCAGTTCTTC
.	TRBJ2-1	many	TRBV11-2	CASSLEGSGRAEQFF	TGTGCCAGCAGCTTAGAAGGATCGGGAAGGGCGGAGCAGTTCTTC
.	TRBJ2-7	few	TRBV6-5	CASSYSYRSSHYEQYF	TGTGCCAGCAGTTACTCTTACAGAAGTTCCCACTACGAGCAGTACTTC